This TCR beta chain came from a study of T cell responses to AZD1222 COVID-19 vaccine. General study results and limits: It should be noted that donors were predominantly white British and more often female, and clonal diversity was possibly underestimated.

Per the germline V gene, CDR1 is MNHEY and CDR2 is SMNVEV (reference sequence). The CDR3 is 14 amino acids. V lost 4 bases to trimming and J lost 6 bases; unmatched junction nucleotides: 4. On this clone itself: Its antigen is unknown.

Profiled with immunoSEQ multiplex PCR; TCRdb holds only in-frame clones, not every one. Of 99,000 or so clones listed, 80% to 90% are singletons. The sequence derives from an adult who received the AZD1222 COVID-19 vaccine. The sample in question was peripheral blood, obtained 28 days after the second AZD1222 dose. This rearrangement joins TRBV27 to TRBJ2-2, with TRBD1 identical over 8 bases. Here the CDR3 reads CASSSPRGPGELFF. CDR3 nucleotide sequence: TGTGCCAGCAGTTCCCCCAGGGGGCCCGGGGAGCTGTTTTTT.